This entry features one TCR beta chain sequence. The data derive from a study of control samples from healthy donors and cancer patients. Generated by immunoSEQ multiplex PCR, the TCRdb table keeps only in-frame clones and is missing some. The sample has about 12,000 clones; 85% to 95% are singletons. Trimming cost V 0 bases and J 3 bases, with 17 bases left between them. The length of the CDR3 is 17 residues. CDR1 and CDR2 from the germline V gene are SGHNT and YYREEE (reference sequence). The specimen was PBMCs. This clonotype originated in a man older than 75 with lung cancer. The chain employs TRBV5-4 and TRBJ2-3, with D tentatively TRBD2 (7 bases). Here the CDR3 reads CASSLEPNRGGTDTQYF. DNA for the CDR3: TGTGCCAGCAGCTTGGAACCCAATAGGGGGGGAACAGATACGCAGTATTTT.